This T cell receptor beta chain was captured by sequencing in a study of cytomegalovirus exposure and HLA in healthy donors. The study ran its PCR with 60 Vbeta and 13 Jbeta primers. Assay used: immunoSEQ multiplex PCR; TCRdb lists only in-frame clones, some missing. The sample gives about 94,000 clones, roughly three fifths of which show up once; 3.9% is in the top ten. This CDR3 comprises 15 residues. Germline trimming cut 3 bases from V and 1 base from J; bases unmatched to any gene: 5. The V gene's germline CDR1 is MNHEY and CDR2 SMNVEV (reference sequence). The sample holds a few counts of this clone.

Material: PBMCs. The sequence derives from a man aged 30-40 years in good health and CMV-seronegative. The chain couples TRBV27 to TRBJ2-5; 7 bases are a match to TRBD2. CDR3 DNA sequence: TGTGCCAGCAGTTTTCTAGCGGAGATCCAAGAGACCCAGTACTTC. This codes for CASSFLAEIQETQYF.